The rows below give T cell receptor beta chains drawn from one sample of a study of OX40 agonist ivuxolimab in advanced cancers. Measured with immunoSEQ multiplex PCR; TCRdb has only the in-frame clones, and not every one. The sample carries about 69,000 clones, more than 75% recorded once. The sequencing here drew on CD4+ or CD8+ T cells sorted from blood, taken in a trial of the OX40 agonist ivuxolimab. The receptors were gathered from an adult with an advanced solid tumor such as melanoma, head and neck, liver or kidney cancer. The CDR3 runs from the conserved cysteine through the conserved F or W. D genes are given only for firm matches. Where a row states a size, it is once, few, many or the class of an expanded clone; other rows omit it.

v_call,j_call,d_call,clone_size,cdr3_nt,cdr3_aa
TRBV15,TRBJ2-5,NA,NA,TGTGCCACCAGCAGAGATGGGGCTAGTTTAGAGACCCAGTACTTC,CATSRDGASLETQYF
TRBV7-9,TRBJ2-3,NA,once,TGTGCCAGCAGCCACAAAATGAGACAAACAGATACGCAGTATTTT,CASSHKMRQTDTQYF
TRBV5-1,TRBJ2-5,TRBD2,once,TGCGCCTCGACCCTCGGGAGGAATCAAGAGACCCAGTACTTC,CASTLGRNQETQYF
TRBV30,TRBJ1-5,TRBD1,NA,TGTGCCTGGAGTGGGACAGGGGACATACAGCCCCAGCATTTT,CAWSGTGDIQPQHF
TRBV7-3,TRBJ2-6,TRBD1,NA,TGTGCCAGCAGCCACAGGACAGGGCAAGGGGCCAACGTCCTGACTTTC,CASSHRTGQGANVLTF
TRBV28,TRBJ1-5,NA,few,TGTGCCAGCAGTGGACAGAGCAATCAGCCCCAGCATTTT,CASSGQSNQPQHF
TRBV7-8,TRBJ2-7,NA,NA,TGTGCCAGCAGTCGGCAGGGGATCTACGAGCAGTACTTC,CASSRQGIYEQYF
TRBV10-3,TRBJ1-1,NA,NA,TGTGCCATCAGTGGCGACAGCACTGAAGCTTTCTTT,CAISGDSTEAFF
TRBV10-3,TRBJ1-5,NA,NA,TGTGCCATCGGTGGAGGCAATCAGCCCCAGCATTTT,CAIGGGNQPQHF
TRBV6-5,TRBJ1-1,NA,NA,TGTGCCAGCAGTTACTCCGGGGGCACTGAAGCTTTCTTT,CASSYSGGTEAFF